A single sample is the source of the 32 T cell receptor beta chains below, sequenced in a study of blood T cell repertoires in COVID-19. The protocol was immunoSEQ multiplex PCR, while the TCRdb copy is restricted to in-frame clones and leaves out a portion. The table shows about 140,000 clones, with about 90% occurring only once. The sequencing input was peripheral blood. All receptors come from a man in his 60s with active or convalescent COVID-19.

The gene calls are TRBV6-6 and TRBJ2-7; TRBD1 matches 8 bases. Germline CDR1 MNHNY, CDR2 SVGAGI (reference sequence). The junction had 13 bases not matched to a gene; V was cut back by 6 bases and J by 6 bases. There are 15 residues in the CDR3. CDR3 nucleotide sequence: TGTGCCAGCAGCGGACTGTCAGACAGGGGAGGCGAGCAGTACTTC. Protein sequence: CASSGLSDRGGEQYF.

The chain uses TRBV27 and TRBJ2-3, with 7 bases aligning to TRBD1. Trimming took 2 bases from V and 0 from J; bases not matched to a gene: 8. From germline, CDR1 is MNHEY and CDR2 SMNVEV (reference sequence). The CDR3 consists of 17 residues. The CDR3: CASSLSRQGGSTDTQYF. As DNA, the CDR3 is TGTGCCAGCAGTTTAAGCCGACAGGGTGGGAGCACAGATACGCAGTATTTT.

In its sample, this clone was seen once. The chain couples TRBV28 to TRBJ2-7, with TRBD2 matching over 8 bases. In germline, CDR1 is MDHEN, CDR2 SYDVKM. The CDR3 is made up of 14 amino acids. Unmatched junction bases numbered 3, after V lost 2 bases and J lost 3 bases. CDR3 loop: CASSLSGSLYEQYF. The DNA of the CDR3 is TGTGCCAGCAGTTTAAGCGGGAGTCTCTACGAGCAGTACTTC.

CDR3 protein: CASSAGQRTNGYTF. DNA of the CDR3: TGTGCCAGTAGCGCCGGACAGCGGACGAATGGCTACACCTTC. J is TRBJ1-2 and V is TRBV19; D perhaps matches TRBD1 (6 bases). V was clipped by 6 bases and J by 6 bases, with 17 bases between them. This CDR3 region has 14 residues. CDR1 and CDR2 (germline): LNHDA, SQIVND (reference sequence). Full variable domain (missing parts from reference TRBV19 and TRBJ1-2): DGGITQSPKYLFRKEGQNVTLSCEQNLNHDAMYWYRQDPGQGLRLIYYSQIVNDFQKGDIAEGYSVSREKKESFPLTVTSAQKNPTAFYLCASSAGQRTNGYTFGSGTRLTVV.

V gene TRBV13 combines with J gene TRBJ2-3; possible D gene TRBD1, 6 bases. The CDR3 is 18 amino acids. Trimming removed 4 bases at V and 0 bases at J, with 20 bases between. The germline gives CDR1 PRHDT, CDR2 FYEKMQ (reference sequence). The DNA for the CDR3 is TGTGCCAGCAGCTCCCGCGCCGGGGACATCCGAAGCACAGATACGCAGTATTTT. Translated, it gives CASSSRAGDIRSTDTQYF.

The chain employs TRBV3-1 (or the pseudogene TRBV3-2) and TRBJ1-4, with 7 bases aligning to TRBD1. CDR3 length: 15 amino acids. Germline V gene sequence: CDR1 LGHDT, CDR2 YNNKEL (reference sequence). J lost 8 bases, V lost 4 bases, and 10 bases had no gene match. The CDR3 DNA reads TGTGCCAGCAGCCCCCTGTTCGGGGACAGCGAAAAACTGTTTTTT. It codes for CASSPLFGDSEKLFF.

J is TRBJ2-3 and V is TRBV18, with 10 bases lining up with TRBD2. Per germline, CDR1 KGHSH and CDR2 LQKENI. V trimming: 0 bases; J trimming: 1 base; junction bases outside the gene matches: 7. CDR3 length: 18 residues. CDR3 sequence (DNA): TGTGCCAGCTCACCACCGACGAGCGGGAGGGCCGGCACAGATACGCAGTATTTT. Protein sequence: CASSPPTSGRAGTDTQYF. The variable domain in full, completed from reference TRBV18 and TRBJ2-3, reads NAGVMQNPRHLVRRRGQEARLRCSPMKGHSHVYWYRQLPEEGLKFMVYLQKENIIDESGMPKERFSAEFPKEGPSILRIQQVVRGDSAAYFCASSPPTSGRAGTDTQYFGPGTRLTVL.

This clone came up once. The rearrangement uses TRBV7-2 and TRBJ2-7; TRBD2 is a possible D gene (5 bases). CDR1 is SGHTA and CDR2 is FQGNSA in the germline V gene. The germline V and J ends were trimmed by 2 bases and 1 base, with 18 bases remaining between them. The CDR3 has 17 amino acids. CDR3 sequence: CASSLPVRGRASYEQYF. CDR3 nucleotides: TGTGCCAGCAGCTTACCGGTTCGTGGGCGGGCATCCTACGAGCAGTACTTC.

The chain employs TRBV6-1 and TRBJ2-2, with 8 bases lining up with TRBD2. Germline values: CDR1 MNHNS, CDR2 SASEGT. The trim removed 4 bases at V and 5 bases at J, leaving 15 bases unmatched. CDR3 length equals 18 residues. The CDR3 DNA follows: TGTGCCAGCAGTGGACCAACAGCGGGAGCCCTGGGGACCGGGGAGCTGTTTTTT. Protein: CASSGPTAGALGTGELFF.

This clone was seen just once. J is TRBJ1-3 and V is TRBV28; 7 bases fit TRBD1. Per the germline V gene, CDR1 is MDHEN and CDR2 is SYDVKM. V lost 3 bases, J lost 3 bases, and 5 bases stayed unmatched. This CDR3 has 15 amino acids. The CDR3 nucleotides read TGTGCCAGCAGTTTCCCGACAGGGAATGGAAACACCATATATTTT. This sequence encodes CASSFPTGNGNTIYF.

The chain employs TRBV10-3 and TRBJ1-5; possibly TRBD1 for D (6 bases). The V and J ends lost 10 bases and 6 bases respectively, with 16 bases between them. This CDR3 has 13 residues. CDR1 ENHRY and CDR2 SYGVKD come from the germline V gene. CDR3 region: CATLYREGQPQHF. Here the CDR3 DNA reads TGTGCCACCCTATACAGGGAAGGTCAGCCCCAGCATTTT.

The J gene is TRBJ1-2, the V gene TRBV4-2, with 10 positions matching TRBD1. CDR3 size: 17 residues. Per the germline V gene, CDR1 is LGHNA and CDR2 is YNFKEQ. Losses at the gene ends were 1 base for V and 2 bases for J; bases not matched to a gene: 7. This CDR3 is CASSQGGTGAVNYGYTF. The CDR3 DNA sequence: TGTGCCAGCAGCCAAGGGGGGACAGGGGCGGTCAACTATGGCTACACCTTC.

The V gene is TRBV19, the J gene TRBJ1-1; D may be TRBD1 (5 bases). The germline CDR1 and CDR2 sequences are LNHDA and SQIVND (reference sequence). The V gene lost 7 bases and the J gene lost 4 bases, with 16 bases spanning the gap. There are 14 residues in the CDR3. The CDR3 loop reads CASTLGPGPTEAFF. CDR3 DNA sequence: TGTGCCAGTACTCTGGGGCCTGGGCCCACTGAAGCTTTCTTT.

The genes are TRBV7-2 and TRBJ1-4; maybe TRBD1 (6 bases). Between the trimmed V and J ends, which lost 8 bases and 5 bases, there was a span of 12 bases. The CDR3 length is 13 residues. CDR1 SGHTA and CDR2 FQGNSA come from the germline V gene. CDR3 loop: CASRRGGNEKLFF. CDR3 DNA sequence: TGTGCCAGCCGCCGGGGGGGCAATGAAAAACTGTTTTTT.

This chain uses TRBV29-1 with TRBJ2-7; D is unresolved. The CDR3 covers 14 residues. The germline V gene has CDR1 SQVTM and CDR2 ANQGSEA. The V end was cut by 0 bases, the J end by 3 bases, with 12 bases between. CDR3 in amino acids: CSVEDGQANYEQYF. CDR3 sequence (DNA): TGCAGCGTTGAAGACGGCCAGGCGAACTACGAGCAGTACTTC.

The chain has TRBV6-5 and TRBJ1-2; 11 positions match TRBD1. The CDR3 runs 15 residues. Germline values: CDR1 MNHEY, CDR2 SVGAGI. The junction had 7 bases not matched to a gene; V was cut back by 5 bases and J by 5 bases. The CDR3 bases are TGTGCCAGCAGTCCTCGGACAGGGGGCAGGTATGGCTACACCTTC. This translates into CASSPRTGGRYGYTF.

The chain employs TRBV3-1 (or the pseudogene TRBV3-2) and TRBJ2-3; 13 bases line up with TRBD2. Germline V gene data show CDR1 as LGHDT and CDR2 as YNNKEL (reference sequence). The CDR3 contains 17 residues. The ends lost 1 base at V and 5 bases at J; junction bases unmatched: 6. CDR3 protein: CASSQGLAGGGGDTQYF. The CDR3 region has the DNA TGTGCCAGCAGCCAAGGACTAGCGGGAGGCGGGGGAGATACGCAGTATTTT.

V gene TRBV9 combines with J gene TRBJ2-5; TRBD1 agrees at 7 bases. There are 13 residues in the CDR3. Trimming at V came to 4 bases and at J to 5 bases, leaving 5 bases not matched to a gene. CDR1 and CDR2 from the germline V gene are SGDLS and YYNGEE. The CDR3 spells CASSLTGSETQYF. The DNA of the CDR3 is TGTGCCAGCAGCTTGACAGGGTCGGAGACCCAGTACTTC.

The chain uses TRBV7-9 and TRBJ2-3, with 9 bases that match TRBD2. CDR1 SEHNR and CDR2 FQNEAQ come from the germline V gene (reference sequence). CDR3 length equals 16 residues. After removal of 2 bases from V and 2 bases from J, the junction contained 5 bases not matched to a gene. The CDR3 nucleotides read TGTGCCAGCAGCTTATTTCTAGCGGGGCCCACAGATACGCAGTATTTT. This codes for CASSLFLAGPTDTQYF.

The chain links TRBV5-1 to TRBJ1-2, with 7 nucleotides matching TRBD1. Trimming cost V 4 bases and J 7 bases; bases outside gene matches: 10. Germline lookup yields CDR1 SGHRS and CDR2 YFSETQ. The CDR3 totals 14 residues. The CDR3 reads CASSHSTGTSGYTF. The CDR3 nucleotides are TGCGCCAGCAGCCATTCGACAGGGACTTCTGGCTACACCTTC. The full variable domain, completed using reference TRBV5-1 and TRBJ1-2, is KAGVTQTPRYLIKTRGQQVTLSCSPISGHRSVSWYQQTPGQGLQFLFEYFSETQRNKGNFPGRFSGRQFSNSRSEMNVSTLELGDSALYLCASSHSTGTSGYTFGSGTRLTVV.

The rearrangement uses TRBV3-1 (or the pseudogene TRBV3-2) and TRBJ1-6; 9 nucleotides align to TRBD1. The CDR3 spans 16 residues. Germline V CDR1 and CDR2: LGHDT, YNNKEL (reference sequence). The V gene end was trimmed by 0 bases and the J gene end by 10 bases; junction bases not matched to a gene: 7. CDR3 coding DNA: TGTGCCAGCAGCCAAGAATCGACAGGGGGGTGGTCACCCCTCCACTTT. It codes for CASSQESTGGWSPLHF.

V and J are TRBV28 and TRBJ1-6; D call uncertain. Trimming stripped 3 bases from V and 7 bases from J, with 4 bases between. Germline lookup yields CDR1 MDHEN and CDR2 SYDVKM. The CDR3 runs 12 residues. Here the CDR3 DNA reads TGTGCCAGCAGTTTGGGCAATTCACCCCTCCACTTT. It is translated as CASSLGNSPLHF.

V usage is TRBV3-1 (or the pseudogene TRBV3-2) and J usage is TRBJ2-7; a weak D match, TRBD1 (6 bases). This CDR3 is built from 16 residues. Trimming cost V 1 base and J 3 bases, with 16 bases left between them. Germline V CDR1 and CDR2: LGHDT, YNNKEL (reference sequence). CDR3 protein: CASSQAPETGYYEQYF. The DNA for the CDR3 is TGTGCCAGCAGCCAAGCCCCGGAGACAGGTTACTACGAGCAGTACTTC.

The V gene is TRBV18, the J gene TRBJ1-1; 12 bases agree with TRBD1. The CDR3 is 18 residues long. V trimming: 3 bases; J trimming: 1 base; junction bases outside the gene matches: 9. Per the germline V gene, CDR1 is KGHSH and CDR2 is LQKENI. In nucleotides, the CDR3 is TGTGCCAGCTCACCGGGGACAGGGGGCTTGAGTCGGAACACTGAAGCTTTCTTT. As protein: CASSPGTGGLSRNTEAFF.

This clone was found once. CDR3 in amino acids: CASSRTGDSPLHF. In nucleotides, the CDR3 is TGTGCCAGCAGCCGGACAGGGGATTCACCCCTCCACTTT. V usage is TRBV6-5 and J usage is TRBJ1-6, with 9 bases identical to TRBD1. The ends lost 6 bases at V and 8 bases at J; junction bases unmatched: 2. Germline CDR1 MNHEY, CDR2 SVGAGI. The CDR3 is 13 residues long.

A few counts support this clone. The chain links TRBV6-8 to TRBJ1-3; no definite D call. The CDR3 has 14 residues. CDR1 is MNHGY, CDR2 SAAAGT, per germline. Trimming cost V 6 bases and J 1 base, with 10 bases left between them. The CDR3 is CASSLRGSGNTIYF. Written as DNA, the CDR3 is TGTGCCAGCAGCCTCCGGGGATCTGGAAACACCATATATTTT.

The rearrangement links TRBV7-8 to TRBJ2-3; D unresolved. Trimming stripped 4 bases from V and 4 bases from J, with 9 bases between. Germline-derived CDR1 and CDR2 are SGHVS and FQNEAQ. This CDR3 is 13 amino acids long. The CDR3 protein is CASSSRRPDTQYF. CDR3 nucleotides: TGTGCCAGCAGCTCGAGGAGACCAGATACGCAGTATTTT. The full variable domain, with the rest looked up from reference TRBV7-8 and TRBJ2-3, is GAGVSQSPRYKVAKRGQDVALRCDPISGHVSLFWYQQALGQGPEFLTYFQNEAQLDKSGLPSDRFFAERPEGSVSTLKIQRTQQEDSAVYLCASSSRRPDTQYFGPGTRLTVL.

V usage is TRBV28 and J usage is TRBJ1-2, with TRBD1 as a possible D gene (5 bases). The V gene lost 5 bases and the J gene lost 8 bases, with 12 bases spanning the gap. Germline CDR1 reads MDHEN; CDR2 reads SYDVKM. The CDR3 length is 12 residues. CDR3 nucleotides: TGTGCCAGCAGTGCAGGGTCCCTAGGCTACACCTTC. Amino acids: CASSAGSLGYTF.

The rearrangement uses TRBV18 and TRBJ1-2; D is unclear. Germline V gene lookup returns CDR1 KGHSH and CDR2 LQKENI. The CDR3 is 16 amino acids. V dropped 0 bases and J dropped 4 bases, with 15 bases sitting between them. The CDR3, as DNA: TGTGCCAGCTCACCACCGACGGGGAGAGAGGGCTATGGCTACACCTTC. Protein sequence: CASSPPTGREGYGYTF.

The V call is TRBV5-1, the J call TRBJ2-3; possible D gene TRBD2, 5 bases. Germline V CDR1 and CDR2: SGHRS, YFSETQ. This CDR3 contains 16 residues. Trimming removed 0 bases at V and 2 bases at J, with 13 bases between. CDR3 nucleotides: TGCGCCAGCAGCTTGGGGTCCACTAGTATCACAGATACGCAGTATTTT. As protein: CASSLGSTSITDTQYF.

The chain couples TRBV6-2 or TRBV6-3 to TRBJ1-4; D is undetermined. Germline lookup yields CDR1 MNHEY and CDR2 SVGEGT. Trimming stripped 2 bases from V and 6 bases from J, with 10 bases between. There are 14 residues in the CDR3. The CDR3, as DNA: TGTGCCAGCAGTTACGGGCCAGGTGATGAAAAACTGTTTTTT. Its translation is CASSYGPGDEKLFF.

V and J are TRBV19 and TRBJ2-7, with TRBD2 matching 9 bases. The V and J ends lost 5 bases and 5 bases, in that order; junction bases with no gene match: 7. Germline CDR1 and CDR2: LNHDA and SQIVND (reference sequence). The CDR3 is made up of 14 amino acids. In DNA form, the CDR3 reads TGTGCCAGTAGTTACCCAGGGACTAGCAACGAGCAGTACTTC. Translating gives CASSYPGTSNEQYF.